Sequencing of this T cell receptor beta chain was carried out in a study of blood T cells in healthy people across ages. This clonotype was seen more than once but under ten times. Its antigen remains unknown. V was pared by 10 bases and J by 5 bases, with 14 bases between. CDR1 is MGHDK, CDR2 SYGVNS, per germline. This CDR3 spans 12 amino acids. Study-wide points: While age rose, TCR beta diversity per million T cells dropped in a roughly linear way.

A J-beta primer mix and a sample-barcoded 5' primer were used in a second PCR of about 7 to 12 cycles. TCRdb processed the 5' RACE reads anew with MiXCR; each CDR3 protein has one entry. The sample records about 840,000 distinct CDR3 sequences, roughly 28% being singletons. The same sample was also studied in work on T cells of mothers and their children.

The source of this sequence is a woman aged 40 to 50 in good health. Sequencing used blood. The chain is built from TRBV25-1 and TRBJ1-1; D is unclear. The CDR3 loop is CATLGWGTEAFF. CDR3 nucleotides: TGTGCCACCCTAGGCTGGGGAACTGAAGCTTTCTTT. The full variable domain, with the rest looked up from reference TRBV25-1 and TRBJ1-1, is EADIYQTPRYLVIGTGKKITLECSQTMGHDKMYWYQQDPGMELHLIHYSYGVNSTEKGDLSSESTVSRIRTEHFPLTLESARPSHTSQYLCATLGWGTEAFFGQGTRLTVV.